This section outlines one TCR beta chain sequence together with its context. As yet, its antigen is unknown. Investigators reverse transcribed all isolated RNA, so they sequenced expressed TCRB transcripts. Clones were read by immunoSEQ multiplex PCR, and TCRdb kept only the in-frame ones, dropping some. The table lists 150,000 to 200,000 clones, 9% to 10% of them singletons. CDR1 is SGHTA and CDR2 is FQGTGA in the germline V gene. The CDR3 runs to 12 residues. Trimming removed 2 bases at V and 6 bases at J, with 7 bases between. The sample belongs to a study of beta chain features in type 1 diabetes. Study observations and caveats: Short templates might get an advantage during PCR, and this would be equal in patients and controls. Moderate yet significant TCRB CDR3 shortening was seen in Type 1 diabetes patients in all four CD4+ subsets.

Based on CD45RO/CCR7/CD25/CD127/CD95/CD27, CD4+ regulatory, stem cell-like memory, naive and central memory cells were sorted. The clonotype comes from a woman aged 25 to 39 with type 1 diabetes. The chain joins TRBV7-3 to TRBJ1-1; D is undetermined. Sequences were obtained from central memory CD4+ T cells from blood. The CDR3 is CASSLSGPEAFF. The CDR3 DNA is TGTGCCAGCAGCTTATCTGGGCCTGAAGCTTTCTTT.